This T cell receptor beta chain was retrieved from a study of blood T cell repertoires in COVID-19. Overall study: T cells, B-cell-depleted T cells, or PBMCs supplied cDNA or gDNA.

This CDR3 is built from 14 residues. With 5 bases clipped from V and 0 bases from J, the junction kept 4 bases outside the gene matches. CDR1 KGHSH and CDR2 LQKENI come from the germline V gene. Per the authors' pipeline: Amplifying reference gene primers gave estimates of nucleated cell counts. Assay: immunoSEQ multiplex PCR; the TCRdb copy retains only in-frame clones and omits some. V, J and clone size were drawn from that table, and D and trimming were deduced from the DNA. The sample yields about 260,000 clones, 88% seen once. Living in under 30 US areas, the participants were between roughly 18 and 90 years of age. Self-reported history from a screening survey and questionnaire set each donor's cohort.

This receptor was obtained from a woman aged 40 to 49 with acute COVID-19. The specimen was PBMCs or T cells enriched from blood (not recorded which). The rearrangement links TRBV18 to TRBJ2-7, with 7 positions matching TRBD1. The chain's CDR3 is CASSLDRNSYEQYF. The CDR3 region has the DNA TGTGCCAGCTCATTGGACAGGAACTCCTACGAGCAGTACTTC.